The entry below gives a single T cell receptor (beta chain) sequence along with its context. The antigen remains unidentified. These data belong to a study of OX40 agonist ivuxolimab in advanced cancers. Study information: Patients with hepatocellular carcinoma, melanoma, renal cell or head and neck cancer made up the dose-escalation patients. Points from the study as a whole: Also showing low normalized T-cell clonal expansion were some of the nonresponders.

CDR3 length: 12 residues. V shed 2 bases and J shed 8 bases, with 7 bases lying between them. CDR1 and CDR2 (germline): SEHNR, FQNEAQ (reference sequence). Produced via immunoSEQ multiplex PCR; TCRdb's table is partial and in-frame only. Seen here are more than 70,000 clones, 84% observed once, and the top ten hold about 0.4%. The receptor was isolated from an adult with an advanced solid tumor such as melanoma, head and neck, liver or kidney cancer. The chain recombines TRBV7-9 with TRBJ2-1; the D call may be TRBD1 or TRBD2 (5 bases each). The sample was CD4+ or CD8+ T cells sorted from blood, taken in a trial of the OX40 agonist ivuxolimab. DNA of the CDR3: TGTGCCAGCAGCTTAATGGGACATGAGCAGTTCTTC. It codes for CASSLMGHEQFF.